This TCR beta chain was observed in a study of blood T cell repertoires in COVID-19. This CDR3 spans 14 amino acids. With V trimmed by 4 bases and J by 7 bases, 5 bases remained unmatched. The V gene's germline CDR1 is SGHDT and CDR2 YYEEEE. The data were produced by immunoSEQ multiplex PCR, yet TCRdb's version contains in-frame clones alone and is incomplete. The data show 95,000 to 100,000 clones, 80% to 90% seen once. Sequencing was performed on peripheral blood. The chain has TRBV5-6 and TRBJ1-4, with TRBD1 matching 9 bases. This clonotype originated in a woman in her twenties or thirties with acute or convalescent COVID-19. The CDR3 DNA is TGTGCCAGCAGCGAACAGGGGGCTAGTGAAAAACTGTTTTTT. This translates into CASSEQGASEKLFF. Together with reference TRBV5-6 and TRBJ1-4, the CDR3 gives the full variable domain: DAGVTQSPTHLIKTRGQQVTLRCSPKSGHDTVSWYQQALGQGPQFIFQYYEEEERQRGNFPDRFSGHQFPNYSSELNVNALLLGDSALYLCASSEQGASEKLFFGSGTQLSVL.